A single sample is the source of the 20 T cell receptor beta chains below, sequenced in a study of blood T cell repertoires in COVID-19. Clones were sequenced by immunoSEQ multiplex PCR, and TCRdb holds only the in-frame ones, with some missing. The table shows about 310,000 clones, with 80% to 90% occurring only once. Source material: peripheral blood. The source is a man between 45 and 60 years old with active or convalescent COVID-19.

This chain uses TRBV9 with TRBJ1-1; D remains unclear. Germline CDR1 is SGDLS and CDR2 is YYNGEE. The ends were cut back, 3 bases at V and 4 bases at J, with 10 bases in the middle. CDR3 length: 13 residues. CDR3 protein: CASSGVSRTEAFF. CDR3 nucleotide sequence: TGTGCCAGCAGCGGTGTATCCCGCACTGAAGCTTTCTTT.

This chain links TRBV5-1 with TRBJ2-5; weak D call: TRBD2 (6 bases). Germline CDR1 SGHRS, CDR2 YFSETQ. The CDR3 covers 14 residues. V was cut by 4 bases and J by 2 bases, with 12 bases left in between. CDR3: CASSLMTSQETQYF. For the CDR3, the DNA is TGCGCCAGCAGCCTTATGACTAGTCAAGAGACCCAGTACTTC.

This clone was seen a few times. The chain has TRBV18 and TRBJ1-1, with D possibly TRBD1 on 5 matching bases. V lost 3 bases and J lost 4, with 18 bases in between. The CDR3 is made up of 16 amino acids. The germline gives CDR1 KGHSH, CDR2 LQKENI. The DNA for the CDR3 is TGTGCCAGCTCACCCCCCCGGGGGGGTATTAGCACTGAAGCTTTCTTT. It encodes CASSPPRGGISTEAFF.

V and J are TRBV21-1 and TRBJ2-3; the listed D gene, TRBD2, was not tested against the DNA. TRBV21-1 is designated a pseudogene. The CDR3 extends over 16 amino acids. CDR3 amino acids: CASSKSSGRVPDTQYF. In DNA, the CDR3 is TGTGCCAGCAGCAAAAGCAGCGGGAGGGTTCCAGATACGCAGTATTTT.

The genes are TRBV24-1 and TRBJ2-7; TRBD1 is a possible D gene (5 bases). Germline CDR1 reads KGHDR; CDR2 reads SFDVKD. The V end lost 4 bases, the J end lost 6 bases, and 15 bases lay between the germline ends. CDR3 length equals 14 residues. The CDR3 protein is CATSEPTQGSEQYF. The DNA of the CDR3 is TGTGCCACCAGTGAACCTACTCAGGGTTCCGAGCAGTACTTC.

J is TRBJ1-2 and V is TRBV24-1; TRBD1 might be the D (6 bases). Germline V gene sequence: CDR1 KGHDR, CDR2 SFDVKD. The CDR3 spans 14 residues. The V end lost 1 base, the J end lost 8 bases, and 13 bases lay between the germline ends. The CDR3, as DNA: TGTGCCACCAGTGATTTAGGGGACACAAAAGGCTACACCTTC. Its translation is CATSDLGDTKGYTF.

The chain has TRBV7-8 and TRBJ2-7; TRBD1 agrees at 10 bases. Losses at the gene ends were 1 base for V and 6 bases for J; bases not matched to a gene: 9. CDR1 and CDR2 from the germline V gene are SGHVS and FQNEAQ. CDR3 length: 16 residues. In nucleotides, the CDR3 is TGTGCCAGCAGCTTAGTTACCGGGACAGGGGCTTCCGAGCAGTACTTC. Its translation is CASSLVTGTGASEQYF.

The gene calls are TRBV7-9 and TRBJ1-3; D is undetermined. Germline values: CDR1 SEHNR, CDR2 FQNEAQ (reference sequence). The CDR3 length is 14 residues. Trimming left V 5 bases short and J 0 bases short, with 8 bases between. In DNA, the CDR3 is TGTGCCAGCAGCCCTGGCAGCTCTGGAAACACCATATATTTT. Translation: CASSPGSSGNTIYF.

This chain connects TRBV4-1 to TRBJ1-2, with 9 bases aligning to TRBD1. The germline V gene encodes CDR1 MGHRA and CDR2 YSYEKL. The CDR3 loop spans 19 amino acids. J was trimmed by 8 bases and V by 4 bases; bases with no gene match: 23. In DNA form, the CDR3 reads TGCGCCAGCAGCCGATCTCCCGGGACAGGGAAGGGGGTTTCCCCCGGCTACACCTTC. Translation: CASSRSPGTGKGVSPGYTF.

This rearrangement joins TRBV5-1 to TRBJ1-1; 7 bases map to TRBD1. Germline-derived CDR1 and CDR2 are SGHRS and YFSETQ. V lost 2 bases and J lost 6; bases outside the gene matches: 4. This CDR3 contains 13 residues. CDR3 loop: CASSFSQGSEAFF. The CDR3 bases are TGCGCCAGCAGCTTCTCACAGGGGTCTGAAGCTTTCTTT. The full variable domain, completed using reference TRBV5-1 and TRBJ1-1, is KAGVTQTPRYLIKTRGQQVTLSCSPISGHRSVSWYQQTPGQGLQFLFEYFSETQRNKGNFPGRFSGRQFSNSRSEMNVSTLELGDSALYLCASSFSQGSEAFFGQGTRLTVV.

The chain has TRBV28 and TRBJ1-5; D may be TRBD1 (5 bases). Trimming took 8 bases from V and 4 from J, leaving 15 bases between them. This CDR3 comprises 14 residues. Germline V CDR1 and CDR2: MDHEN, SYDVKM. CDR3 in amino acids: CASSQGRINQPQHF. CDR3 DNA sequence: TGTGCCAGCTCTCAGGGCAGAATTAATCAGCCCCAGCATTTT.

This clone has more than one count but fewer than ten. V and J are TRBV20-1 and TRBJ2-1; 9 nucleotides agree with TRBD2. Germline V gene lookup returns CDR1 DFQATT and CDR2 SNEGSKA (reference sequence). CDR3 length: 14 residues. V gave up 3 bases and J gave up 2 bases; unmatched junction bases: 2. The CDR3, as DNA: TGCAGTGCTAGTCCTAGCGGGGCCTACAATGAGCAGTTCTTC. This sequence encodes CSASPSGAYNEQFF.

In this sample, this clone turned up once. This chain connects TRBV18 to TRBJ1-4; TRBD1 matches 7 bases. Germline V CDR1 and CDR2: KGHSH, LQKENI. Unmatched junction bases numbered 13, after V lost 1 base and J lost 5 bases. This CDR3 contains 18 residues. CDR3 loop: CASSPLQLRQGQNEKLFF. The CDR3 region has the DNA TGTGCCAGCTCACCACTGCAACTTCGACAGGGTCAAAATGAAAAACTGTTTTTT.

This clone has only one observation. This CDR3 is also generated by other DNA sequences in the sample. V is TRBV9 and J is TRBJ1-3, with TRBD1 as a possible D gene (5 bases). The V and J ends lost 4 bases and 2 bases respectively, with 7 bases between them. The CDR3 is 13 residues long. Germline V gene sequence: CDR1 SGDLS, CDR2 YYNGEE. Written as DNA, the CDR3 is TGTGCCAGCAGCCCCAGGGCTGGAAACACCATATATTTT. Amino acids: CASSPRAGNTIYF.

The chain couples TRBV3-1 (or the pseudogene TRBV3-2) to TRBJ1-4; possible D gene TRBD1, 5 bases. Germline-derived CDR1 and CDR2 are LGHDT and YNNKEL (reference sequence). The length of the CDR3 is 16 residues. V shed 2 bases and J shed 5 bases, with 15 bases lying between them. CDR3 in amino acids: CASSQPLTEQNEKLFF. In DNA form, the CDR3 reads TGTGCCAGCAGCCAACCTCTGACAGAGCAAAATGAAAAACTGTTTTTT.

The chain joins TRBV19 to TRBJ1-1; a weak D match, TRBD1 (6 bases). CDR3 length: 13 amino acids. The germline V and J ends were trimmed by 7 bases and 8 bases, with 17 bases remaining between them. Germline CDR1 and CDR2: LNHDA and SQIVND (reference sequence). DNA for the CDR3: TGTGCCAGTACAGTATCCCTCGGGACAGAAGCTTTCTTT. This codes for CASTVSLGTEAFF. The full variable domain, in which reference TRBV19 and TRBJ1-1 provide the parts outside the CDR3, is DGGITQSPKYLFRKEGQNVTLSCEQNLNHDAMYWYRQDPGQGLRLIYYSQIVNDFQKGDIAEGYSVSREKKESFPLTVTSAQKNPTAFYLCASTVSLGTEAFFGQGTRLTVV.

This sequence joins TRBV4-3 and TRBJ1-2, with D perhaps matching TRBD1 (5 bases). In germline, CDR1 is LGHNA, CDR2 YSLEER. The CDR3 totals 14 residues. The V gene lost 4 bases and the J gene lost 4 bases, with 13 bases spanning the gap. CDR3 bases: TGCGCCAGCAGCCCCTTAGCCCAGGGCTATGGCTACACCTTC. Encoded protein: CASSPLAQGYGYTF.

This sequence joins TRBV2 and TRBJ2-3; 10 positions match TRBD1. The CDR3 has 13 residues. V lost 1 base to trimming and J lost 9 bases; unmatched junction nucleotides: 1. The germline CDR1 and CDR2 sequences are SNHLY and FYNNEI. The CDR3 reads CASSEGTGGTQYF. CDR3 nucleotide sequence: TGTGCCAGCAGTGAAGGGACAGGGGGAACGCAGTATTTT.

The V gene is TRBV6-5, the J gene TRBJ2-7; 12 bases fit TRBD2. The CDR3 consists of 14 residues. The junction had 6 bases not matched to a gene; V was cut back by 6 bases and J by 6 bases. CDR1 and CDR2 (germline): MNHEY, SVGAGI. This chain's CDR3 is CASSQTSGRTEQYF. The CDR3 coding sequence is TGTGCCAGCAGCCAGACTAGCGGGAGAACCGAGCAGTACTTC.

This rearrangement joins TRBV15 to TRBJ2-1; possible D gene TRBD1, 5 bases. Trimming removed 1 base at V and 8 bases at J, with 9 bases between. The germline V gene has CDR1 LNHNV and CDR2 YYDKDF (reference sequence). The CDR3 totals 13 residues. The CDR3 sequence is CATSRGAGYEQFF. The CDR3 coding sequence is TGTGCCACCAGCAGAGGGGCAGGGTATGAGCAGTTCTTC.